This passage covers 22 T cell receptor beta chains from one sample sequenced in a study of cytomegalovirus exposure and HLA in healthy donors. PCR used 60 Vbeta primers and 13 Jbeta primers. Some clones are missing from TCRdb's copy, which holds only in-frame ones; the method was immunoSEQ multiplex PCR. Among 95,000 to 150,000 clones listed, over 60% were seen once. The sample taken for sequencing was PBMCs. The source is a woman between 40 and 50 years old in good health and CMV-seropositive.

This clone was observed a handful of times. The chain recombines TRBV5-1 with TRBJ2-7; TRBD1 aligns across 11 bases. The CDR3 spans 17 residues. V dropped 1 base and J dropped 6; count of bases not matched to a gene: 12. Germline V gene lookup returns CDR1 SGHRS and CDR2 YFSETQ. CDR3 nucleotide sequence: TGCGCCAGCAGCTTGTCAGGAGATCCGGGACAGGGGGGCGAGCAGTACTTC. Its translation: CASSLSGDPGQGGEQYF.

The chain has TRBV27 and TRBJ1-2; D perhaps matches TRBD1 (6 bases). Trimming shortened V by 4 bases and J by 4 bases, and 10 bases separated the two germline ends. The CDR3 has 13 residues. Germline loops: CDR1 MNHEY, CDR2 SMNVEV (reference sequence). The CDR3 is CASSSQGSYGYTF. CDR3 DNA sequence: TGTGCCAGCAGTTCACAGGGATCCTATGGCTACACCTTC.

In this sample, this clone turned up a few times. The chain combines TRBV2 with TRBJ2-7; maybe TRBD2 (5 bases). Germline assignment: CDR1 SNHLY and CDR2 FYNNEI. The CDR3 spans 14 residues. The V gene lost 5 bases and the J gene lost 1 base, with 12 bases spanning the gap. CDR3 sequence: CASSSGSLSYEQYF. CDR3 nucleotides: TGTGCCAGCAGTTCGGGATCTCTTTCCTACGAGCAGTACTTC.

The chain links TRBV7-2 to TRBJ2-7, with 8 bases aligning to TRBD2. This CDR3 region has 16 residues. V shed 2 bases, J shed 7 bases, and the junction held 13 bases outside the gene matches. CDR1 is SGHTA, CDR2 FQGNSA, per germline. CDR3 in amino acids: CASSLNGSGGRREQYF. CDR3 DNA: TGTGCCAGCAGCTTAAATGGAAGCGGGGGTCGCCGGGAGCAGTACTTC.

V usage is TRBV6-5 and J usage is TRBJ1-1, with 7 bases aligning to TRBD1. CDR1 is MNHEY and CDR2 is SVGAGI in the germline V gene. The CDR3 contains 15 residues. The V and J ends lost 1 base and 5 bases, in that order; junction bases with no gene match: 7. The CDR3 reads CASSYFTGAGTEAFF. For the CDR3, the DNA is TGTGCCAGCAGTTACTTTACAGGGGCAGGGACTGAAGCTTTCTTT.

This clone occurred a few times. The V gene is TRBV11-3, the J gene TRBJ2-7, with D tentatively TRBD1 (6 bases). The CDR3 spans 13 residues. Trimming took off 1 base at V and 7 bases at J, with 11 bases between the two ends. Germline CDR1 reads SGHNT; CDR2 reads YENEEA. The CDR3 here is CASSLVARGEQYF. The CDR3 coding sequence is TGTGCCAGCAGCTTAGTCGCCAGGGGTGAGCAGTACTTC. The whole variable domain, remainder taken from reference TRBV11-3 and TRBJ2-7, is EAGVVQSPRYKIIEKKQPVAFWCNPISGHNTLYWYLQNLGQGPELLIRYENEEAVDDSQLPKDRFSAERLKGVDSTLKIQPAELGDSAVYLCASSLVARGEQYFGPGTRLTVT.

There are a few counts of this clone. The chain combines TRBV19 with TRBJ2-7; 7 positions match TRBD1. V trimming: 5 bases; J trimming: 3 bases; junction bases outside the gene matches: 10. The germline V gene has CDR1 LNHDA and CDR2 SQIVND (reference sequence). The CDR3 contains 15 residues. The CDR3 DNA sequence: TGTGCCAGTAGTCCCGCCACAGGGGAAAACTACGAGCAGTACTTC. Protein: CASSPATGENYEQYF.

The CDR3 bases are TGCGCCAGCAGCCACACCCGGACAGAAGCAGCGACCTACGAGCAGTACTTC. This gives the protein CASSHTRTEAATYEQYF. The J gene is TRBJ2-7, the V gene TRBV4-1; D may be TRBD1 (6 bases). The CDR3 extends over 17 amino acids. From germline, CDR1 is MGHRA and CDR2 YSYEKL. The germline V and J ends were trimmed by 3 bases and 2 bases, with 20 bases remaining between them.

The V call is TRBV13, the J call TRBJ1-2, with 7 bases aligning to TRBD1. CDR3 length: 13 residues. Germline trimming cut 5 bases from V and 5 bases from J; bases unmatched to any gene: 5. Germline CDR1 is PRHDT and CDR2 is FYEKMQ (reference sequence). Written as DNA, the CDR3 is TGTGCCAGCAGCCGTACAGGGGATTATGGCTACACCTTC. This translates into CASSRTGDYGYTF.

The chain joins TRBV6-1 to TRBJ2-4; 7 bases line up with TRBD1. V dropped 0 bases and J dropped 2; count of bases not matched to a gene: 7. The CDR3 contains 17 residues. CDR1 and CDR2 (germline): MNHNS, SASEGT. The CDR3 spells CASSEAPTGMTKNIQYF. As DNA, the CDR3 is TGTGCCAGCAGTGAAGCACCGACAGGGATGACCAAAAACATTCAGTACTTC.

The chain joins TRBV5-6 to TRBJ1-6; 8 nucleotides align to TRBD1. This CDR3 has 15 residues. Trimming at V came to 2 bases and at J to 10 bases, leaving 8 bases not matched to a gene. Germline CDR1 and CDR2: SGHDT and YYEEEE. In DNA form, the CDR3 reads TGTGCCAGCAGCTTTTTAGGCAGGGGGCAATCACCCCTCCACTTT. Its protein is CASSFLGRGQSPLHF.

The chain recombines TRBV4-3 with TRBJ2-3, with TRBD1 as a possible D gene (5 bases). The CDR3 spans 16 residues. Trimming cost V 0 bases and J 5 bases, with 15 bases left between them. CDR1 is LGHNA, CDR2 YSLEER, per germline. The CDR3 reads CASSQDGAGLGDTQYF. CDR3 sequence (DNA): TGCGCCAGCAGCCAAGATGGGGCAGGGCTCGGAGATACGCAGTATTTT.

In its sample, this clone was seen a few times. The chain couples TRBV11-2 to TRBJ1-1; no clear D. The V end was cut by 5 bases, the J end by 6 bases, with 10 bases between. Germline lookup yields CDR1 SGHAT and CDR2 FQNNGV. The CDR3 runs to 12 residues. In DNA form, the CDR3 reads TGTGCCAGCAGCCCAGTCGGGTCTGAAGCTTTCTTT. Its translation: CASSPVGSEAFF.

In its sample, this clone was seen a few times. This chain links TRBV5-5 with TRBJ1-2, with 8 nucleotides matching TRBD1. The V gene's germline CDR1 is SGHKS and CDR2 YYEKEE (reference sequence). The CDR3 spans 16 residues. The junction had 6 bases not matched to a gene; V was cut back by 2 bases and J by 0 bases. The CDR3 loop is CASSLGTGISNYGYTF. Here the CDR3 DNA reads TGTGCCAGCAGCTTAGGGACAGGAATTTCTAACTATGGCTACACCTTC. The entire variable domain, with the rest obtained from reference TRBV5-5 and TRBJ1-2, is as follows: DAGVTQSPTHLIKTRGQQVTLRCSPISGHKSVSWYQQVLGQGPQFIFQYYEKEERGRGNFPDRFSARQFPNYSSELNVNALLLGDSALYLCASSLGTGISNYGYTFGSGTRLTVV.

A single count supports this clone. The gene calls are TRBV5-4 and TRBJ2-3; possible D gene TRBD2, 6 bases. V shed 4 bases and J shed 0 bases, with 15 bases lying between them. CDR1 is SGHNT and CDR2 is YYREEE in the germline V gene (reference sequence). The CDR3 contains 16 residues. CDR3 nucleotide sequence: TGTGCCAGCAGCCTGCGGGACTCATATAGCACAGATACGCAGTATTTT. Its translation is CASSLRDSYSTDTQYF.

The chain joins TRBV5-3 to TRBJ1-5, with D unresolved. TRBV5-3 is treated as an ORF (open reading frame) with a function not yet certain. V dropped 1 base and J dropped 7 bases, with 9 bases sitting between them. CDR3 length: 13 amino acids. Written as DNA, the CDR3 is TGTGCCAGAAGCTTGCAGGTCAAACAGCCCCAGCATTTT. It translates to CARSLQVKQPQHF.

The chain links TRBV7-9 to TRBJ2-1; 8 positions match TRBD2. V gave up 5 bases and J gave up 5 bases; unmatched junction bases: 14. CDR1 is SEHNR, CDR2 FQNEAQ, per germline (reference sequence). This CDR3 spans 17 amino acids. Here the CDR3 reads CASSKTPFGGGNNEQFF. The CDR3 nucleotides read TGTGCCAGCAGCAAGACCCCGTTTGGCGGGGGGAACAATGAGCAGTTCTTC.

The rearrangement links TRBV19 to TRBJ1-3, with D unresolved. The CDR3 totals 14 residues. Germline CDR1 LNHDA, CDR2 SQIVND (reference sequence). V dropped 2 bases and J dropped 0 bases, with 5 bases sitting between them. The CDR3 is CASSISSSGNTIYF. CDR3 DNA: TGTGCCAGTAGTATATCCAGCTCTGGAAACACCATATATTTT.

V and J are TRBV9 and TRBJ1-2; maybe TRBD1 (5 bases). V shed 0 bases and J shed 7 bases, with 13 bases lying between them. The V gene's germline CDR1 is SGDLS and CDR2 YYNGEE. The CDR3 has 14 residues. The CDR3 loop reads CASSVGNGAGGYTF. Here the CDR3 DNA reads TGTGCCAGCAGCGTAGGGAATGGGGCTGGTGGCTACACCTTC.

J is TRBJ2-3 and V is TRBV2; D unresolved. Germline V lookup: CDR1 SNHLY, CDR2 FYNNEI. V was pared by 8 bases and J by 7 bases, with 10 bases between. This CDR3 region has 11 residues. The CDR3 loop reads CASSSSYTQYF. The CDR3 DNA sequence: TGTGCCAGCTCCTCCTCTTATACGCAGTATTTT.

The gene calls are TRBV5-1 and TRBJ2-5; 9 nucleotides align to TRBD2. Trimming removed 3 bases from V and 3 bases from J; junction bases left unmatched: 6. The CDR3 extends over 15 amino acids. Germline V CDR1 and CDR2: SGHRS, YFSETQ. CDR3 residues: CASSWGLADEETQYF. CDR3 sequence (DNA): TGCGCCAGCAGCTGGGGACTAGCAGACGAAGAGACCCAGTACTTC.

V and J are TRBV6-6 and TRBJ1-6; TRBD1 matches at 7 bases. Unmatched junction bases numbered 5, after V lost 2 bases and J lost 10 bases. The CDR3 consists of 14 residues. Germline V CDR1 and CDR2: MNHNY, SVGAGI (reference sequence). The CDR3 reads CASSYEGAKSPLHF. The CDR3 coding sequence is TGTGCCAGCAGTTACGAGGGGGCTAAATCACCCCTCCACTTT.